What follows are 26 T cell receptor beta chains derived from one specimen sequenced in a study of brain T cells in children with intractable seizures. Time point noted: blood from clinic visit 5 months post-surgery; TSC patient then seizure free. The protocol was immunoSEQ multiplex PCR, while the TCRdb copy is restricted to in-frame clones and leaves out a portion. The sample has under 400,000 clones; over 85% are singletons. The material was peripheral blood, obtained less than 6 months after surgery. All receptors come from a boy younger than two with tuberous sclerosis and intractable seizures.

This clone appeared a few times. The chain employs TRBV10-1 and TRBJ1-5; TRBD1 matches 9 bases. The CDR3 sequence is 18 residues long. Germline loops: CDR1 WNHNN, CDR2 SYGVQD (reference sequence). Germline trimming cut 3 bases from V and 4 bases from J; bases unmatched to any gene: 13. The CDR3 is CASSEFSRTGVCNQPQHF. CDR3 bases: TGCGCCAGCAGTGAATTTTCCCGGACAGGGGTTTGTAATCAGCCCCAGCATTTT.

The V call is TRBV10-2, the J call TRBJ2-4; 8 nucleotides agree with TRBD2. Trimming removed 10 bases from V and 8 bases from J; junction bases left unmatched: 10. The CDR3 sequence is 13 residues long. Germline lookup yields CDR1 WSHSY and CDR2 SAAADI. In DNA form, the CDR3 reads TGCGCCACCACGGGGGCGGGGGGAGACATTCAGTACTTC. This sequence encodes CATTGAGGDIQYF.

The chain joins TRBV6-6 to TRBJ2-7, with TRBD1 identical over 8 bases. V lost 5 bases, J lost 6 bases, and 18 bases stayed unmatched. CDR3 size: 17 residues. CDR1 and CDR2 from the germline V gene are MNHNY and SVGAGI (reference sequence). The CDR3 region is CASSPGSQRQGSAEQYF. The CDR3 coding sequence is TGTGCCAGCAGTCCCGGAAGTCAACGACAGGGGTCCGCCGAGCAGTACTTC.

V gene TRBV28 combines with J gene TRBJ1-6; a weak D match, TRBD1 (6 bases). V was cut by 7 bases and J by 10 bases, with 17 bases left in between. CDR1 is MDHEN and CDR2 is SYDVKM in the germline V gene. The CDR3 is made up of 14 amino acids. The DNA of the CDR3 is TGTGCCAGCACTCATAACAGGGAGGTCTCACCCCTCCACTTT. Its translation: CASTHNREVSPLHF.

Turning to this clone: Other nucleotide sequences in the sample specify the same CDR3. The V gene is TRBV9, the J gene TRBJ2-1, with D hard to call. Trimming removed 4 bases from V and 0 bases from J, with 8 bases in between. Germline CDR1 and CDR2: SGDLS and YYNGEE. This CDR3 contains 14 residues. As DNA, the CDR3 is TGTGCCAGCAGCCCCGACGGCTCCTACAATGAGCAGTTCTTC. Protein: CASSPDGSYNEQFF.

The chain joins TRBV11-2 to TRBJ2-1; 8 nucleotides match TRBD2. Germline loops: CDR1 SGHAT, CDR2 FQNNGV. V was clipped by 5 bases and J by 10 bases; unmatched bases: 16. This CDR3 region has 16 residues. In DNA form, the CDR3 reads TGTGCCAGCAGCCCCCCAGGGAGCGGGGGATTACTGGAGCAGTTCTTC. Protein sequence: CASSPPGSGGLLEQFF.

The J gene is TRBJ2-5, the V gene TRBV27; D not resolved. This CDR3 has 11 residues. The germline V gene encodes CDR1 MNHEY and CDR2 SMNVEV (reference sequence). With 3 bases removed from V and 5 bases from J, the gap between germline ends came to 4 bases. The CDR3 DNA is TGTGCCAGCAGTTTCAGGGAGACCCAGTACTTC. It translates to CASSFRETQYF.

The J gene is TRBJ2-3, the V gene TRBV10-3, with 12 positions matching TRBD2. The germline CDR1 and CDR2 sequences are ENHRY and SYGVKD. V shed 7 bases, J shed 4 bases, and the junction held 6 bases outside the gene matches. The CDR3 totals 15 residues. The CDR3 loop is CAITATSGSADTQYF. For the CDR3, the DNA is TGTGCCATCACTGCGACTAGCGGGAGTGCAGATACGCAGTATTTT.

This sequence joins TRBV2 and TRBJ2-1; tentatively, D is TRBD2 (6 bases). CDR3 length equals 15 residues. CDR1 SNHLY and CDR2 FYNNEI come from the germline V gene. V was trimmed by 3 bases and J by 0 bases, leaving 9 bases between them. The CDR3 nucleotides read TGTGCCAGCAGTGAGGAGGGTAGCTCCTACAATGAGCAGTTCTTC. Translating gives CASSEEGSSYNEQFF.

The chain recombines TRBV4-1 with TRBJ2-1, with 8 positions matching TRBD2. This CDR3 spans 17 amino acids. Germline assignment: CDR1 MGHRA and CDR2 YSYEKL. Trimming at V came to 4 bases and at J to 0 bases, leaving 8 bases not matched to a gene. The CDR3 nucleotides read TGCGCCAGCAGCCGTGGACTAGCTAGGAGCTCCTACAATGAGCAGTTCTTC. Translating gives CASSRGLARSSYNEQFF.

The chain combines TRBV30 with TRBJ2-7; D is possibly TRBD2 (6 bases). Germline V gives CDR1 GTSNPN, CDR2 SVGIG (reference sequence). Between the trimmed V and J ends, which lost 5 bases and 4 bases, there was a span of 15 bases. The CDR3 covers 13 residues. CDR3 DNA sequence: TGTGCCTGGGCAAGACTAGTGACATACGAGCAGTACTTC. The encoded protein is CAWARLVTYEQYF.

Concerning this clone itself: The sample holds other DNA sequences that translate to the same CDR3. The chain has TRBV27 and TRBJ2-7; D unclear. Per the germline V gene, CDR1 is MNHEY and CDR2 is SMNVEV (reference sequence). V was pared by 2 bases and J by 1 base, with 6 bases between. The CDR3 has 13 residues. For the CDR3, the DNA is TGTGCCAGCAGTTTAGGCAGATCCTACGAGCAGTACTTC. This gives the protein CASSLGRSYEQYF.

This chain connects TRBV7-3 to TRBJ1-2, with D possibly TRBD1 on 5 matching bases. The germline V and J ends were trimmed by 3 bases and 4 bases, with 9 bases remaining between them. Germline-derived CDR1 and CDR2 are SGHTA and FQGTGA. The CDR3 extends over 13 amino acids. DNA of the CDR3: TGTGCCAGCAGCTTGCAGGGTACCTATGGCTACACCTTC. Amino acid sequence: CASSLQGTYGYTF.

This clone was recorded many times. The CDR3 protein is CASSLVASPASYEQYF. The CDR3 bases are TGTGCCAGCAGCTTAGTAGCTAGCCCTGCGTCCTACGAGCAGTACTTC. V and J are TRBV7-2 and TRBJ2-7; D is perhaps TRBD2 (5 bases). Germline CDR1 reads SGHTA; CDR2 reads FQGNSA. Trimming stripped 1 base from V and 1 base from J, with 14 bases between. This CDR3 has 16 amino acids.

CDR3 nucleotide sequence: TGTGCCAGTAGTTTTACTAGGGGGGAGCAGTACTTC. The encoded protein is CASSFTRGEQYF. The chain links TRBV19 to TRBJ2-7, with D possibly being TRBD1 (6 bases). The CDR3 length is 12 residues. The V gene lost 5 bases and the J gene lost 7 bases, with 12 bases spanning the gap. The germline gives CDR1 LNHDA, CDR2 SQIVND (reference sequence).

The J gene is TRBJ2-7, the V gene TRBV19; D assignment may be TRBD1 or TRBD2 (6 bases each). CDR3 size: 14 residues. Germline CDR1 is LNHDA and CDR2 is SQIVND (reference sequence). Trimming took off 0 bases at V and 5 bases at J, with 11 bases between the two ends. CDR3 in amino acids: CASSIDRGGNEQYF. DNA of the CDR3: TGTGCCAGTAGTATAGATCGAGGGGGGAACGAGCAGTACTTC.

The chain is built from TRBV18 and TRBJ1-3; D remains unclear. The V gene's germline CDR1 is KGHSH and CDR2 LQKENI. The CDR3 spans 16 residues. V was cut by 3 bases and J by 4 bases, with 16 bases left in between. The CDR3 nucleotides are TGTGCCAGCTCACCCTTAAGCACCGAGGTCGGAAACACCATATATTTT. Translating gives CASSPLSTEVGNTIYF.

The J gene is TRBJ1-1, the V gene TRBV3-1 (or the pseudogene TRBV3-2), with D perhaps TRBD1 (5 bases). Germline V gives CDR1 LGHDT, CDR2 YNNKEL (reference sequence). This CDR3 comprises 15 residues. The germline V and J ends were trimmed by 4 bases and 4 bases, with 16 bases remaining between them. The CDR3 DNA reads TGTGCCAGCAGCCTTAATCCCCTGGGGGTCACTGAAGCTTTCTTT. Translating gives CASSLNPLGVTEAFF.

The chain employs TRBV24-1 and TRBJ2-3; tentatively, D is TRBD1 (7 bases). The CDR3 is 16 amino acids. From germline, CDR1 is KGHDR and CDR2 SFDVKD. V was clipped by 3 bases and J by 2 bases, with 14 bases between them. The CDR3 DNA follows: TGTGCCACCAGTGATGCCTCAGGGGGGCCCACAGATACGCAGTATTTT. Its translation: CATSDASGGPTDTQYF.

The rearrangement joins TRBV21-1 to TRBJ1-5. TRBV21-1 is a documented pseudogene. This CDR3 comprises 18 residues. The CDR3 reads CASSKGSGGRESNQPQHF. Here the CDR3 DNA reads TGTGCCAGCAGCAAAGGCAGCGGGGGGCGGGAAAGCAATCAGCCCCAGCATTTT.

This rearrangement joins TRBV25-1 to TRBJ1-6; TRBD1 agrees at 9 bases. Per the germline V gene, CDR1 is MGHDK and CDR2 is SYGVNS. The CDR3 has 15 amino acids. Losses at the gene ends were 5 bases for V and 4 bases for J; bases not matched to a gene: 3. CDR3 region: CASSHRGPYNSPLHF. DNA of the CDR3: TGTGCCAGCAGTCACAGGGGGCCTTATAATTCACCCCTCCACTTT.

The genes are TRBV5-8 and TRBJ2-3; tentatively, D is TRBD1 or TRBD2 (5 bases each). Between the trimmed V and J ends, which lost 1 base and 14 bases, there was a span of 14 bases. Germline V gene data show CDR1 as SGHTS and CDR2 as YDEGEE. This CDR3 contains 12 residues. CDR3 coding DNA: TGTGCCAGCAGCTTGCGTAGGGGAGTGTTGTATTTT. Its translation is CASSLRRGVLYF.

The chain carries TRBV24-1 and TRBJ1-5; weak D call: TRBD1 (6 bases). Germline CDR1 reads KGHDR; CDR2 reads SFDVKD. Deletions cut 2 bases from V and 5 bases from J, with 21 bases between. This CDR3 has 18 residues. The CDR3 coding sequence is TGTGCCACCAGTGATTCACGGGCGGCGGGGGGCGTTTATCAGCCCCAGCATTTT. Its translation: CATSDSRAAGGVYQPQHF.

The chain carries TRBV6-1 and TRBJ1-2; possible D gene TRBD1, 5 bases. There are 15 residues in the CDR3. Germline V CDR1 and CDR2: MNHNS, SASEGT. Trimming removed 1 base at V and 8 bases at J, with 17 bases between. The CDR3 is CASSEVQTDGLGYTF. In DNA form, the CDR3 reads TGTGCCAGCAGTGAAGTTCAGACAGACGGGCTGGGCTACACCTTC.

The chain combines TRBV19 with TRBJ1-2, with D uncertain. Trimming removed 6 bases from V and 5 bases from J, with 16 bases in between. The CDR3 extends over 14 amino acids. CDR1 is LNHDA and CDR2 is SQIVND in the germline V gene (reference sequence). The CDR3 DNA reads TGTGCCAGTAGATCCGTAGGACGGACGTATGGCTACACCTTC. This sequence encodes CASRSVGRTYGYTF.

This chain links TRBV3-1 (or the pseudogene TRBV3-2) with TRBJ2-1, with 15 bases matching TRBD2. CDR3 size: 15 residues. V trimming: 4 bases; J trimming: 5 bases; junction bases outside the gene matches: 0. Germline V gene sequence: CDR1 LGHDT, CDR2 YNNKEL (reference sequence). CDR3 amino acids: CASSRTSGRDNEQFF. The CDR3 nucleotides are TGTGCCAGCAGCCGGACTAGCGGGAGGGACAATGAGCAGTTCTTC.